This T cell receptor beta chain was captured in a study of response to subunit inactivated influenza vaccine. Details on this clonotype: Its target is not known.

TCRdb used MiXCR to reprocess the RT-PCR reads, holding one entry per CDR3 protein. The sample lists more than 450,000 distinct CDR3 sequences; about 8% were seen once. Study-level findings and limits: The study's authors posited that every seasonal influenza vaccination enlists few new T cells.

V dropped 6 bases and J dropped 8; count of bases not matched to a gene: 15. Germline values: CDR1 MNHEY, CDR2 SVGEGT. This CDR3 has 15 amino acids. The receptor comes from a man in his fifties or sixties who received an inactivated influenza vaccine. The rearrangement uses TRBV6-2 or TRBV6-3 and TRBJ1-2, with 7 bases matching TRBD1. The sample was PBMCs from blood, taken roughly 24 months after vaccination. CDR3: CASSPWRDRAIGYTF. The CDR3 DNA reads TGTGCCAGCAGCCCCTGGCGAGACAGGGCGATCGGCTACACCTTC.